This entry lists 10 T cell receptor beta chains sequenced from one sample in a study of blood T cell repertoires in COVID-19 (TCRdb year 2020). The library was produced with the immunoSEQ multiplex PCR assay. Here the immuneACCESS table is served through TCRdb, limited to in-frame sequences with V and J called. Missing clones are a known gap in these copies; in checked studies unresolved V genes cover under half, and the rest lacks a known reason. For this sample the table gives approximately 210,000 clones, of which roughly four fifths were detected only once. The top ten clones comprise 7.8% of the sample. The sample was peripheral blood. The receptor source for this set is a woman of 80 years or more with COVID-19, enrolled during active disease.

V and J are TRBV19 and TRBJ1-4, with TRBD1 matching 10 bases. CDR1 is LNHDA and CDR2 is SQIVND in the germline V gene (reference sequence). The CDR3 length is 13 residues. V was clipped by 3 bases and J by 8 bases; unmatched bases: 0. The CDR3 nucleotides read TGTGCCAGTAGTATGGGACAGGGGGAAAAACTGTTTTTT. It is translated as CASSMGQGEKLFF.

The chain combines TRBV24-1 with TRBJ2-1, with D perhaps matching TRBD2 (6 bases). CDR1 KGHDR and CDR2 SFDVKD come from the germline V gene. The ends were cut back, 6 bases at V and 0 bases at J, with 11 bases in the middle. The CDR3 totals 15 residues. CDR3 coding DNA: TGTGCCACCAGTAGACGGGGGAGCTCCTACAATGAGCAGTTCTTC. Encoded protein: CATSRRGSSYNEQFF.

The CDR3 coding sequence is TGTGCCACCAGTGACCCCGGGACAGGGGACCAGCCCCAGCATTTT. Encoded protein: CATSDPGTGDQPQHF. The chain couples TRBV24-1 to TRBJ1-5; 10 nucleotides align to TRBD1. Germline lookup yields CDR1 KGHDR and CDR2 SFDVKD. There are 15 residues in the CDR3. Trimming removed 4 bases from V and 7 bases from J; junction bases left unmatched: 6.

The chain employs TRBV5-1 and TRBJ2-4; possible D gene TRBD1, 6 bases. Germline CDR1 reads SGHRS; CDR2 reads YFSETQ. CDR3 size: 15 residues. Trimming shortened V by 1 base and J by 8 bases, and 16 bases separated the two germline ends. The CDR3 sequence is CASSLSTGPRDIQYF. The DNA of the CDR3 is TGCGCCAGCAGCTTGAGTACAGGGCCACGGGACATTCAGTACTTC.

The V and J genes are TRBV18 and TRBJ2-7; 8 bases are a match to TRBD2. V trimming: 1 base; J trimming: 8 bases; junction bases outside the gene matches: 10. CDR3 size: 15 residues. Germline values: CDR1 KGHSH, CDR2 LQKENI. CDR3 region: CASSPLPSTGGQQYF. The CDR3 DNA reads as TGTGCCAGCTCACCACTCCCGAGTACGGGGGGGCAGCAGTACTTC.

Details on this clone: Other DNA sequences in the sample encode the same CDR3. Here the CDR3 DNA reads TGTGCCAGCAGTTTACGCTACGAGCAGTACTTC. Amino acid sequence: CASSLRYEQYF. The rearrangement links TRBV28 to TRBJ2-7, with D unclear. Trimming shortened V by 2 bases and J by 3 bases, and 2 bases separated the two germline ends. The CDR3 loop spans 11 amino acids. Germline V gene lookup returns CDR1 MDHEN and CDR2 SYDVKM.

The gene calls are TRBV5-4 and TRBJ1-1; TRBD1 matches 8 bases. After removal of 2 bases from V and 6 bases from J, the junction contained 6 bases not matched to a gene. Germline lookup yields CDR1 SGHNT and CDR2 YYREEE (reference sequence). There are 14 residues in the CDR3. The CDR3 region is CASSFGQGTPEAFF. In DNA form, the CDR3 reads TGTGCCAGCAGCTTCGGACAGGGAACCCCTGAAGCTTTCTTT.

Notes on this clone: This sample also contains other DNA sequences that code for the same CDR3. The CDR3 region has the DNA TGTGCCAGCGCGGGGGGCAATCAGCCCCAGCATTTT. This encodes CASAGGNQPQHF. This rearrangement joins TRBV2 to TRBJ1-5; D possibly corresponds to TRBD1 (5 bases). There are 12 residues in the CDR3. Germline CDR1 is SNHLY and CDR2 is FYNNEI. V was clipped by 8 bases and J by 2 bases, with 7 bases between them.

This sequence joins TRBV5-1 and TRBJ2-1, with 7 bases that match TRBD1. Germline loops: CDR1 SGHRS, CDR2 YFSETQ. The CDR3 extends over 14 amino acids. The J segment lost 2 bases and the V segment lost 8 bases, leaving 7 bases of the junction unmatched. The CDR3 is CASAGTAPYNEQFF. The CDR3, as DNA: TGCGCCAGTGCCGGGACAGCCCCCTACAATGAGCAGTTCTTC.

The chain has TRBV5-1 and TRBJ2-7; TRBD1 agrees at 9 bases. There are 15 residues in the CDR3. V shed 6 bases, J shed 0 bases, and the junction held 7 bases outside the gene matches. Germline CDR1 SGHRS, CDR2 YFSETQ. This CDR3 is CASTPGTGPSYEQYF. DNA for the CDR3: TGCGCCAGCACCCCAGGGACAGGGCCCTCCTACGAGCAGTACTTC. The full variable domain, rest sourced from reference TRBV5-1 and TRBJ2-7, is KAGVTQTPRYLIKTRGQQVTLSCSPISGHRSVSWYQQTPGQGLQFLFEYFSETQRNKGNFPGRFSGRQFSNSRSEMNVSTLELGDSALYLCASTPGTGPSYEQYFGPGTRLTVT.